The next 32 T cell receptor beta chains were all read from a single sample in a study of blood T cell repertoires in COVID-19. The assay was immunoSEQ multiplex PCR, and TCRdb's table has in-frame clones only and misses some. Here the sample spans around 200,000 clones, approximately 90% being singletons. The sequenced sample was peripheral blood. The receptors were gathered from a man older than 75 with acute or convalescent COVID-19.

The table lists this clone with a few counts. V is TRBV7-8 and J is TRBJ2-2; D is perhaps TRBD2 (5 bases). This CDR3 has 15 amino acids. The germline V gene has CDR1 SGHVS and CDR2 FQNEAQ. The V and J ends lost 9 bases and 0 bases respectively, with 14 bases between them. CDR3 residues: CASAAGDTNTGELFF. The CDR3 bases are TGTGCCAGTGCCGCGGGCGATACGAACACCGGGGAGCTGTTTTTT.

The rearrangement joins TRBV29-1 to TRBJ1-1; TRBD1 matches 7 bases. The CDR3 sequence is 11 residues long. V was pared by 7 bases and J by 10 bases, with 9 bases of the junction left unmatched. Germline-derived CDR1 and CDR2 are SQVTM and ANQGSEA. The CDR3 spells CSGYRGSGAFF. The CDR3 DNA reads TGCAGCGGATACAGGGGATCGGGAGCTTTCTTT. Filled out from reference TRBV29-1 and TRBJ1-1, the complete variable domain reads SAVISQKPSRDICQRGTSLTIQCQVDSQVTMMFWYRQQPGQSLTLIATANQGSEATYESGFVIDKFPISRPNLTFSTLTVSNMSPEDSSIYLCSGYRGSGAFFGQGTRLTVV.

J is TRBJ2-3 and V is TRBV11-3; 9 bases match TRBD2. The J segment lost 3 bases and the V segment lost 3 bases, leaving 1 base of the junction unmatched. The CDR3 runs 14 residues. CDR1 is SGHNT, CDR2 YENEEA, per germline. CDR3: CASSLSGRTDTQYF. The DNA of the CDR3 is TGTGCCAGCAGCTTGAGCGGGAGGACAGATACGCAGTATTTT.

J is TRBJ1-1 and V is TRBV2, with 8 positions matching TRBD1. The CDR3 has 17 residues. The V segment lost 3 bases and the J segment 3 bases; nucleotides outside the gene matches: 12. Germline values: CDR1 SNHLY, CDR2 FYNNEI. In nucleotides, the CDR3 is TGTGCCAGCAGTGACTCTGTCAGGGGGCACTGGGACACTGAAGCTTTCTTT. It specifies CASSDSVRGHWDTEAFF.

This clone was seen once. The rearrangement links TRBV6-4 to TRBJ2-7; no definite D call. This CDR3 is 14 amino acids long. Trimming pared 7 bases from V and 0 bases from J, leaving 13 bases between. Germline loops: CDR1 MRHNA, CDR2 SNTAGT. The DNA for the CDR3 is TGTGCCAGCATGCCTTTTTCGAGCTCCTACGAGCAGTACTTC. This translates into CASMPFSSSYEQYF.

The chain links TRBV15 to TRBJ1-5; the D is unclear. There are 14 residues in the CDR3. Between the trimmed V and J ends, which lost 1 base and 6 bases, there was a span of 10 bases. CDR1 is LNHNV and CDR2 is YYDKDF in the germline V gene (reference sequence). CDR3 bases: TGTGCCACCAGCAGAGGTTTCGGAGGTCAGCCCCAGCATTTT. Protein sequence: CATSRGFGGQPQHF.

This clone was recorded once. J is TRBJ2-7 and V is TRBV6-5; the match to TRBD1 covers 7 bases. V gave up 8 bases and J gave up 1 base; unmatched junction bases: 5. The CDR3 covers 13 residues. Germline V gives CDR1 MNHEY, CDR2 SVGAGI. Written as DNA, the CDR3 is TGTGCCAGCGAAGACAGGGCTTCCTACGAGCAGTACTTC. Translating it yields CASEDRASYEQYF.

This chain connects TRBV11-2 to TRBJ2-3; D ambiguous. Germline V lookup: CDR1 SGHAT, CDR2 FQNNGV. V was pared by 5 bases and J by 0 bases, with 15 bases between. The CDR3 has 16 residues. The CDR3 coding sequence is TGTGCCAGCAGCCGACAACCTCGTGCTAGCACAGATACGCAGTATTTT. This encodes CASSRQPRASTDTQYF.

The rearrangement uses TRBV7-9 and TRBJ2-7; D may be TRBD1 (6 bases). The CDR3 sequence is 15 residues long. Germline CDR1 reads SEHNR; CDR2 reads FQNEAQ (reference sequence). V was trimmed by 0 bases and J by 1 base, leaving 10 bases between them. CDR3 region: CASSLARTGSYEQYF. CDR3 in DNA: TGTGCCAGCAGCTTAGCCCGTACAGGGTCCTACGAGCAGTACTTC.

This rearrangement joins TRBV30 to TRBJ1-3, with 10 bases matching TRBD1. J was trimmed by 14 bases and V by 3 bases; bases with no gene match: 10. Germline V gene data show CDR1 as GTSNPN and CDR2 as SVGIG (reference sequence). CDR3 length: 13 amino acids. Here the CDR3 DNA reads TGTGCCTGGAGGGGGACAGGGGATCTTCGCCTATATTTT. This encodes CAWRGTGDLRLYF.

The J gene is TRBJ2-1, the V gene TRBV10-3, with D perhaps TRBD1 (7 bases). The CDR3 contains 16 residues. Trimming removed 4 bases at V and 0 bases at J, with 13 bases between. Germline V gene sequence: CDR1 ENHRY, CDR2 SYGVKD. The DNA of the CDR3 is TGTGCCATCAGTGCCGCGGGACAGAGCTCCTACAATGAGCAGTTCTTC. As protein: CAISAAGQSSYNEQFF.

The V gene is TRBV7-2, the J gene TRBJ2-1; possible D gene TRBD1, 6 bases. The CDR3 is 16 residues long. CDR1 and CDR2 from the germline V gene are SGHTA and FQGNSA. Trimming took 2 bases from V and 4 from J, leaving 15 bases between them. CDR3 residues: CASSLRGLRGYNEQFF. The DNA for the CDR3 is TGTGCCAGCAGCTTACGGGGCCTGAGGGGGTACAATGAGCAGTTCTTC.

This clone appeared a single time. V and J are TRBV5-1 and TRBJ1-1; D ambiguous. Trimming took off 1 base at V and 5 bases at J, with 18 bases between the two ends. The CDR3 extends over 16 amino acids. In germline, CDR1 is SGHRS, CDR2 YFSETQ. The DNA for the CDR3 is TGCGCCAGCAGCTTGACAGTTCAAAGGATTCAGACTGAAGCTTTCTTT. It codes for CASSLTVQRIQTEAFF.

This chain joins TRBV6-4 and TRBJ2-7; 12 nucleotides agree with TRBD2. This CDR3 is 14 amino acids long. V lost 2 bases and J lost 5; bases outside the gene matches: 1. From germline, CDR1 is MRHNA and CDR2 SNTAGT. CDR3 protein: CASSDGLAGHEQYF. CDR3 DNA: TGTGCCAGCAGTGACGGACTAGCGGGACACGAGCAGTACTTC.

Here the CDR3 reads CATGGAPGTEAFF. Here the CDR3 DNA reads TGTGCCACCGGGGGGGCGCCGGGGACTGAAGCTTTCTTT. V usage is TRBV10-3 and J usage is TRBJ1-1; TRBD1 might be the D (6 bases). Germline CDR1 ENHRY, CDR2 SYGVKD. The ends were cut back, 10 bases at V and 5 bases at J, with 17 bases in the middle. The CDR3 has 13 amino acids.

The genes are TRBV19 and TRBJ1-6; 9 bases align to TRBD1. The ends lost 6 bases at V and 9 bases at J; junction bases unmatched: 3. CDR3 length equals 13 residues. The germline V gene encodes CDR1 LNHDA and CDR2 SQIVND (reference sequence). The CDR3 DNA sequence: TGTGCCAGTAGAGGGACAGGGACTTCACCCCTCCACTTT. Translated, it gives CASRGTGTSPLHF.

This clone turned up a few times. This chain links TRBV15 with TRBJ2-1, with a tentative D call TRBD2 (6 bases). This CDR3 region has 17 residues. Germline V gene sequence: CDR1 LNHNV, CDR2 YYDKDF (reference sequence). The ends were cut back, 1 base at V and 5 bases at J, with 18 bases in the middle. The CDR3 DNA sequence: TGTGCCACCAGCAGAGCGCAGGGTCTAGCGCTAGACAATGAGCAGTTCTTC. Protein: CATSRAQGLALDNEQFF.

The CDR3 nucleotides are TGTGCCAGCAGGGGCCCGGGGGGCCGTAGCACTGAAGCTTTCTTT. It is translated as CASRGPGGRSTEAFF. The chain has TRBV6-6 and TRBJ1-1; D possibly corresponds to TRBD1 (6 bases). Per germline, CDR1 MNHNY and CDR2 SVGAGI (reference sequence). The CDR3 runs 15 residues. With 6 bases removed from V and 4 bases from J, the gap between germline ends came to 18 bases.

This rearrangement joins TRBV2 to TRBJ1-5; a weak D match, TRBD1 (6 bases). CDR3 length equals 14 residues. Per the germline V gene, CDR1 is SNHLY and CDR2 is FYNNEI. Trimming took off 6 bases at V and 2 bases at J, with 11 bases between the two ends. The CDR3 reads CASSGTSRNQPQHF. In nucleotides, the CDR3 is TGTGCCAGCAGCGGGACATCCCGCAATCAGCCCCAGCATTTT.

The chain recombines TRBV7-8 with TRBJ1-1; 7 bases are a match to TRBD1. The CDR3 is made up of 15 amino acids. Germline V CDR1 and CDR2: SGHVS, FQNEAQ. The junction had 2 bases not matched to a gene; V was cut back by 1 base and J by 0 bases. The DNA for the CDR3 is TGTGCCAGCAGCTTAGGACAGGGATTGAACACTGAAGCTTTCTTT. Its translation: CASSLGQGLNTEAFF.

The chain combines TRBV19 with TRBJ1-2, with 11 bases that match TRBD1. The germline V gene has CDR1 LNHDA and CDR2 SQIVND (reference sequence). Trimming cost V 4 bases and J 7 bases; bases outside gene matches: 8. The CDR3 runs 15 residues. The CDR3 is CASSTWGQGGSGYTF. The CDR3, as DNA: TGTGCCAGTAGTACCTGGGGACAGGGGGGTTCTGGCTACACCTTC. The whole variable domain, filled in from reference TRBV19 and TRBJ1-2, reads DGGITQSPKYLFRKEGQNVTLSCEQNLNHDAMYWYRQDPGQGLRLIYYSQIVNDFQKGDIAEGYSVSREKKESFPLTVTSAQKNPTAFYLCASSTWGQGGSGYTFGSGTRLTVV.

V usage is TRBV5-1 and J usage is TRBJ2-3; 12 nucleotides match TRBD1. V gave up 5 bases and J gave up 4 bases; unmatched junction bases: 8. Germline V gene sequence: CDR1 SGHRS, CDR2 YFSETQ. CDR3 length: 16 residues. The CDR3 loop reads CASSSAGTGGADTQYF. The CDR3 nucleotides are TGCGCCAGCAGTTCCGCCGGGACAGGGGGCGCAGATACGCAGTATTTT.

The V and J genes are TRBV2 and TRBJ2-5; tentative D call: TRBD2 (5 bases). Looked up from germline, CDR1 is SNHLY and CDR2 is FYNNEI. V lost 6 bases to trimming and J lost 1 base, with 6 bases between them. The CDR3 is 12 amino acids. CDR3 sequence reads: CASRRVQETQYF. DNA for the CDR3: TGTGCCAGCAGGAGGGTCCAAGAGACCCAGTACTTC.

V usage is TRBV27 and J usage is TRBJ2-1; 8 nucleotides match TRBD2. The trim removed 3 bases at V and 3 bases at J, leaving 7 bases unmatched. CDR1 MNHEY and CDR2 SMNVEV come from the germline V gene (reference sequence). This CDR3 region has 16 residues. The CDR3 region is CASSFGAGGYYNEQFF. CDR3 coding DNA: TGTGCCAGCAGTTTTGGGGCGGGAGGCTACTACAATGAGCAGTTCTTC.

DNA for the CDR3: TGTGCCAGCAGCTTGCAGCTCAGGGGGCACGATGAGCAGTTCTTC. Translated, it gives CASSLQLRGHDEQFF. This chain joins TRBV7-2 and TRBJ2-1; 8 bases align to TRBD1. The junction had 9 bases not matched to a gene; V was cut back by 3 bases and J by 8 bases. Germline CDR1 reads SGHTA; CDR2 reads FQGNSA. This CDR3 contains 15 residues.

In this sample, this clone turned up a few times. V gene TRBV4-1 combines with J gene TRBJ2-7, with 7 bases matching TRBD1. This CDR3 region has 14 residues. The junction had 2 bases not matched to a gene; V was cut back by 1 base and J by 2 bases. Germline V gene data show CDR1 as MGHRA and CDR2 as YSYEKL. The CDR3 sequence: CASSQATGAYEQYF. The CDR3 DNA reads TGCGCCAGCAGCCAAGCAACAGGGGCCTACGAGCAGTACTTC.

In its sample, this clone was seen a few times. The chain uses TRBV6-5 and TRBJ1-1, with D maybe TRBD1 (6 bases). Germline CDR1 MNHEY, CDR2 SVGAGI. The CDR3 runs to 14 residues. V was pared by 7 bases and J by 1 base, with 13 bases between. CDR3 DNA sequence: TGTGCCAGCACAGGACAGACTACGAACACTGAAGCTTTCTTT. It encodes CASTGQTTNTEAFF.

This chain uses TRBV7-2 with TRBJ2-3; 12 bases line up with TRBD2. Germline V gene sequence: CDR1 SGHTA, CDR2 FQGNSA. The CDR3 has 15 residues. Germline trimming cut 1 base from V and 9 bases from J; bases unmatched to any gene: 5. CDR3 sequence reads: CASSLGTSGTLTQYF. CDR3 nucleotides: TGTGCCAGCAGCTTAGGGACTAGCGGGACCTTGACGCAGTATTTT.

V and J are TRBV29-1 and TRBJ1-3; D might be TRBD1 (5 bases). Germline V gene data show CDR1 as SQVTM and CDR2 as ANQGSEA. The CDR3 runs 14 residues. Between the trimmed V and J ends, which lost 2 bases and 2 bases, there was a span of 10 bases. CDR3 in amino acids: CSVETGGAGNTIYF. CDR3 DNA sequence: TGCAGCGTTGAAACCGGGGGGGCTGGAAACACCATATATTTT.

This chain links TRBV30 with TRBJ1-1, with a weak D call TRBD1 (5 bases). CDR3 size: 13 residues. CDR1 and CDR2 from the germline V gene are GTSNPN and SVGIG (reference sequence). V was clipped by 5 bases and J by 5 bases, with 15 bases between them. CDR3 sequence: CAWALGEGTEAFF. DNA for the CDR3: TGTGCCTGGGCGTTAGGGGAGGGGACTGAAGCTTTCTTT.

The V gene is TRBV30, the J gene TRBJ2-7; 9 nucleotides line up with TRBD2. V lost 3 bases, J lost 3 bases, and 18 bases stayed unmatched. The germline gives CDR1 GTSNPN, CDR2 SVGIG (reference sequence). The CDR3 sequence is 18 residues long. The CDR3 is CAWRGGAPKGTSIYEQYF. The DNA for the CDR3 is TGTGCCTGGAGGGGCGGGGCGCCGAAGGGGACTAGCATCTACGAGCAGTACTTC.

This clone was seen just once. This chain connects TRBV2 to TRBJ2-3; D ambiguous. V was pared by 10 bases and J by 2 bases, with 19 bases between. In germline, CDR1 is SNHLY, CDR2 FYNNEI. The length of the CDR3 is 15 residues. As DNA, the CDR3 is TGTGCCACCCCCCCACGAGCCAAAGACACAGATACGCAGTATTTT. This codes for CATPPRAKDTDTQYF.